This paragraph reports one TCR beta chain. The antigen it binds to is not known. No quality values exist for individual bases; no much larger clone is one base distant. The CDR3 runs 12 amino acids, cysteine and phenylalanine included. The entry retains the CDR3 DNA only, 36 bases that are in frame from base 1. Sequences SGHRS (CDR1) and YFSETQ (CDR2) are obtained from the germline V gene. A distance of 9 bases separates the germline ends of V and J, which lose 5 bases and 3 bases respectively. This entry is derived from a study of cytomegalovirus exposure and HLA in healthy donors (dated by TCRdb to 2016 to 2017). As for the study more broadly: An earlier analysis of 587 of the donors reported approximately 270 Gb of sequence data and about 100 million unique TCR beta sequences from approximately 180 million T cells. An early release covering about 600 HLA-typed donors comprised 250 to 350 gigabases of sequencing data and approximately 85 million unique TCR sequences. Of the approximately 400 genotyped donors, approximately 82% fell in the genetic ancestry cluster associated with self-reported Caucasian donors. The study aimed to test whether cataloging public T cell receptors could reveal signatures of past pathogen exposure. The T cell repertoires of roughly 660 subjects were profiled by immunosequencing and related to cytomegalovirus serostatus. A separate validation cohort of roughly 130 different subjects was used in addition to the approximately 610-subject first cohort. The study combined high-throughput TCR immunosequencing, statistical association of individual TCRs with disease status, and machine learning to predict cytomegalovirus infection status. A later analysis re-examined previously published TCR beta repertoires from over 500 donors and added high-resolution HLA genotyping to investigate patterns of TCR occurrence. Rather than using new phenotypic data, the later analysis identified candidate immune exposures from TCR beta sequences and from how often those sequences occurred across donors. In an earlier analysis of 587 of the donors, high-throughput TCR beta sequencing was used to judge whether each TCR beta V gene segment behaved as functional or pseudogenic. Alongside the repertoire data, information on donor age, sex, ethnicity and CMV serostatus was compiled. A later genetic analysis used genome-wide SNP genotypes for about 60% of the roughly 670 donors, treating that subset as a discovery cohort. All discovery cohort repertoires had been generated on a single sequencing platform. HLA typing included class I and class II loci at four-digit resolution. The number of donors typed differed by locus, with roughly 620-630 for A, B, C, DRB1 and DQB1, roughly 520 for DQA1, nearly 610 for DPA1, and some 450 for DPB1. Because of strong linkage in the cohort, roughly five DR-DQ haplotypes were treated as single units for association and clustering. Across about 380 genotyped donors of the cohort, an average of roughly 200,000 unique TCR beta nucleotide sequences per donor were sequenced, and approximately 17% of those sequences were non-productive.

In total, 500 to 700 healthy bone marrow donors made up the cohort. At the time of sampling, every cohort member was nominally healthy, though immune exposures that went unrecorded were likely present. The donor was CMV seronegative and belonged to the group of 350 or so seronegative cohort members. Every donor gave a peripheral blood sample, and the peripheral blood mononuclear cells from that sample were used for TCR beta sequencing. The Qiagen DNeasy Blood Extraction Kit was used to extract genomic DNA from the blood cell samples. Receptor libraries were prepared by the immunoSEQ multiplex PCR assay. For the multiplex PCR, a mixture combining 60 forward primers for TCR Vbeta segments and 13 reverse primers for TCR Jbeta segments was used. The CDR3 region of rearranged TCR beta genes was amplified from genomic DNA with a multiplex PCR assay. The Illumina HiSeq System was used to sequence the amplified TCR beta libraries as 87-base-pair reads. Per the original workflow: In a later analysis, about 80 million unique TCR beta chains were counted across the approximately 620 repertoires, and approximately 9.9 million of these chains were shared by at least two donors. Raw reads were error-corrected and collapsed into unique sequences by a nearest-neighbor algorithm in which closely related sequences were merged to remove PCR and sequencing errors. CDR3 sequences were aligned to IMGT reference sequences to assign V, D and J gene segments. Each retained sequence needed at least a six-nucleotide match to both a V gene segment and a J gene segment. Rearrangements were classified as productive when the CDR3 lacked stop codons and remained in frame with V and J, and all other rearrangements were classified as non-productive. Following IMGT convention, CDR3 was defined as the stretch from the second conserved V-encoded cysteine up to the conserved J-encoded phenylalanine. In an earlier analysis of 500 to 650 of the donors, sequences lacking an unambiguous match to a single V gene segment were excluded. In an earlier analysis of some 590 of the donors, a V segment was called functional when productive rearrangements were above 56.7%, and segregating when the standard deviation between donors exceeded 5%. A statistical classification framework was built to diagnose cytomegalovirus status from the catalog of TCR beta chain sequences. V and J gene assignment, in a later analysis, came from comparing TCR nucleotide sequences with IMGT/GENE-DB human TR gene sequences. The TCRdist pipeline was used in a later analysis to assign CDR3 sequences and most-parsimonious VDJ recombination scenarios. In a later analysis, each TCR beta chain was defined by its CDR3 amino acid sequence together with its V-gene family, and reads without a unique V-gene family were excluded. In a later analysis, around 600 highly shared, low-generation-probability nucleotide sequences were removed to address suspected cross-contamination and a sequencing artifact. A later analysis calculated a clonal expansion index for each public chain from normalized within-repertoire ranks of inferred template counts. In a later analysis, generation probabilities were computed using a VDJ recombination model fitted to out-of-frame rearrangements, and the results were checked against IGoR. In a later analysis, hypergeometric tests were used to score TCR-TCR, TCR-HLA and TCR-CMV co-occurrence, with a repertoire-size bias correction applied to TCR pairs. To estimate false discovery rates, a later analysis permuted the HLA or CMV assignments 20 times. In a later analysis, co-occurring TCRs were grouped with DBSCAN, and TCRdist sequence similarity was added when clustering was performed within HLA-allele-positive subsets. Repertoires with fewer than 30,000 or more than 120,000 public chains, plus five repertoires with anomalous nucleotide sharing, were excluded from co-occurrence clustering. This is the immuneACCESS table as TCRdb keeps it, with only in-frame sequences that have V and J called. A part of the clones is gone; compared with another copy, unresolved V genes explain less than half, and the rest is unexplained. D and trimming come from the DNA, and the V and J calls and clone size come from that table. Counted in this sample were under 200,000 clones; about four fifths of them appeared once. The ten largest clonotypes hold less than 0.4% of the sample.

The study at large found these results: When HLA alleles, especially DR and DQ, strongly co-occurred, TCR associations were difficult to assign to individual alleles. A later genetic analysis reported fewer N-insertions in productive TCRs among donors in an Asian-associated ancestry cluster than the roughly 700-donor mean. A group of highly shared sequence variants was considered likely to be a technical artifact of the sequencing pipeline. Only TCR beta chains were sequenced in this cohort, and the absence of alpha or paired-chain data limited detectable features. Most CMV-associated TCR beta chains appeared to be HLA-restricted in a later analysis, and the HLA associations seemed to be driven largely by CMV exposure. It was suggested by the authors that the approach could potentially be generalized to other disease states and immunological phenotypes. The only immune exposure information available for the cohort was CMV serostatus. In both the original and validation cohorts, the classifier was reported to diagnose cytomegalovirus status with high specificity and sensitivity. Because the 87-base-pair reads could not distinguish some IMGT-functional V segments, including TRBV6-2 and TRBV6-3, those segments were excluded. Most TCR sequences were seen in very few donors, while some public TCRs were found in many individuals. A further reported finding was that TCR beta sequences accurately predicted the HLA-A and HLA-B alleles for most subjects in the first cohort. Because counts were too low, seventeen rarely observed V segments, including chromosome 9 orphons, were excluded from the earlier analysis of roughly 580 of the donors. An association between a missense DCLRE1C variant and V-gene and J-gene trimming of TCR beta chains was found in a later genetic analysis and replicated in an independent cohort. The study gave a list of some 150 TCR beta chains associated with cytomegalovirus. Specific HLA alleles were associated with roughly 16,000 TCR beta sequences at a false discovery rate of 0.05 in a later analysis. Three of the identified cytomegalovirus-associated TCR beta chains were confirmed in vitro to be specific for cytomegalovirus antigens. Because HLA typing was unavailable for some donors at each locus, only the typed subset was used in association tests. The presence/absence analyses assumed that sequencing depth was roughly uniform across donors, and that assumption may not be true. According to a later analysis, TCR association rates differed among HLA loci, with DRB1 alleles showing the most associated TCRs and HLA-C alleles showing the fewest. Linkage disequilibrium might explain the correlated functional status among segregating V segments, but an unknown experimental factor could not be ruled out. A later analysis reported that several top co-occurrence clusters appeared linked to parvovirus B19, influenza, CMV and Epstein-Barr virus. In a later analysis, HLA-associated TCR beta chains showed more clonal expansion and lower generation probabilities than non-associated chains that were equally common. Broadly in line with IMGT annotations, most TCR beta V segments showed up in productive rearrangements about 87% or about 30% of the time in an earlier analysis of 587 of the donors.

The TCR comes from a boy younger than 10 in good health and CMV-seronegative. Material for sequencing was PBMCs. The chain employs TRBV5-1 and TRBJ2-7; the D segment could be TRBD1, given 6 matching bases. The sequenced DNA: TGCGCCAGCAGAGTACAGGGCTACGAGCAGTACTTC. Translated, this gives CASRVQGYEQYF. The reference TRBV5-1 and TRBJ2-7 proteins fill in what lies around the CDR3, so the full variable domain reads KAGVTQTPRYLIKTRGQQVTLSCSPISGHRSVSWYQQTPGQGLQFLFEYFSETQRNKGNFPGRFSGRQFSNSRSEMNVSTLELGDSALYLCASRVQGYEQYFGPGTRLTVT.